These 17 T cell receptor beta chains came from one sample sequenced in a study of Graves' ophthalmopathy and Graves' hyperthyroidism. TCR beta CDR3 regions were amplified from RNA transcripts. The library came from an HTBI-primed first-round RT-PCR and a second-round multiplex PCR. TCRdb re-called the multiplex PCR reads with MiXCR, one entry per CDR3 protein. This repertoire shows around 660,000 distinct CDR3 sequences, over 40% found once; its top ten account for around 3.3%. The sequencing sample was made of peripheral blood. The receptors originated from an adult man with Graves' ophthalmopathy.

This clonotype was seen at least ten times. The CDR3 region is CASSEYGTGPSNYGYTF. The CDR3 DNA sequence: TGTGCCAGCAGTGAATACGGGACAGGGCCCTCTAACTATGGCTACACCTTC. The rearrangement links TRBV25-1 to TRBJ1-2, with 9 nucleotides matching TRBD1. The CDR3 runs 17 residues. V lost 0 bases to trimming and J lost 0 bases; unmatched junction nucleotides: 5. Germline lookup yields CDR1 MGHDK and CDR2 SYGVNS.

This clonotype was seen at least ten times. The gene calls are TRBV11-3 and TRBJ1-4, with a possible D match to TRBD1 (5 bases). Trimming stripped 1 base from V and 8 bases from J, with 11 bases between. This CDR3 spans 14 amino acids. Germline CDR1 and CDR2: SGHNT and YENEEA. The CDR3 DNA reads TGTGCCAGCAGCTTAGGTGGGACCTCCGAAAAACTGTTTTTT. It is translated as CASSLGGTSEKLFF.

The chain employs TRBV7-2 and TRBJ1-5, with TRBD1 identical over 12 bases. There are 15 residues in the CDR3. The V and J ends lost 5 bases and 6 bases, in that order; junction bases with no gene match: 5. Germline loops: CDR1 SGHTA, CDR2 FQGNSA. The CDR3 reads CASSRGQGAGQPQHF. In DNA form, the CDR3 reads TGTGCCAGCAGCCGGGGACAGGGGGCGGGTCAGCCCCAGCATTTT. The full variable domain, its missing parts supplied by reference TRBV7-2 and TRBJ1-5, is GAGVSQSPSNKVTEKGKDVELRCDPISGHTALYWYRQSLGQGLEFLIYFQGNSAPDKSGLPSDRFSAERTGGSVSTLTIQRTQQEDSAVYLCASSRGQGAGQPQHFGDGTRLSIL.

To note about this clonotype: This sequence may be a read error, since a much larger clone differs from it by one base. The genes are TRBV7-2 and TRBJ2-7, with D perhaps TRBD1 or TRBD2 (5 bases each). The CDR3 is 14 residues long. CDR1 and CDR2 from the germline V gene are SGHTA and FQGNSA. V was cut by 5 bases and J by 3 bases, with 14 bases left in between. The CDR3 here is CASSIRDQSYEQYF. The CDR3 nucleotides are TGTGCCAGCAGCATCCGGGACCAAAGCTACGAGCAGTACTTC.

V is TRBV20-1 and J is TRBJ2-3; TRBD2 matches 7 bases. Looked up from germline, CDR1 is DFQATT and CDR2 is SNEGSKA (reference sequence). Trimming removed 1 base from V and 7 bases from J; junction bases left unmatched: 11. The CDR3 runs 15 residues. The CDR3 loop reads CSARGSSGDLNTQYF. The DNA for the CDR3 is TGCAGTGCTAGAGGGTCCAGCGGGGACTTAAATACGCAGTATTTT.

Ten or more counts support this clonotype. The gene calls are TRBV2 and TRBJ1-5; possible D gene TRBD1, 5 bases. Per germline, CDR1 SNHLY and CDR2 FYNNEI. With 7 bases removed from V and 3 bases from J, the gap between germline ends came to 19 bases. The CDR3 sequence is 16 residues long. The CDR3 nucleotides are TGTGCCAGCAAGGGAGGGACTGTAAGCACCAATCAGCCCCAGCATTTT. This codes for CASKGGTVSTNQPQHF.

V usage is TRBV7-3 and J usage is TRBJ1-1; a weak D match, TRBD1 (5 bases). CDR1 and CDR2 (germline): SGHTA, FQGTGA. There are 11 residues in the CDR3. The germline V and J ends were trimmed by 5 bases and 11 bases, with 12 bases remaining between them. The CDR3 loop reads CASSLTGGAFF. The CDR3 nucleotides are TGTGCCAGCAGCCTCACCGGGGGGGCTTTCTTT.

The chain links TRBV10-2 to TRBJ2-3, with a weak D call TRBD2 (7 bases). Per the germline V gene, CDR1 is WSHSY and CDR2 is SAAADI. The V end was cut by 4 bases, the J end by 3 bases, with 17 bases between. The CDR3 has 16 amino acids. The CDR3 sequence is CASSGGGGRGTDTQYF. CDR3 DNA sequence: TGCGCCAGCAGTGGGGGAGGGGGGAGAGGAACAGATACGCAGTATTTT.

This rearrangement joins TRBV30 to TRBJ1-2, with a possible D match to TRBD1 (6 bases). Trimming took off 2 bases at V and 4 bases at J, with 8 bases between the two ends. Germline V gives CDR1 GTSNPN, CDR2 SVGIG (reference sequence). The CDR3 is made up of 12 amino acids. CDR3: CAWSTTGYGYTF. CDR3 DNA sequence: TGTGCCTGGAGTACGACAGGCTATGGCTACACCTTC.

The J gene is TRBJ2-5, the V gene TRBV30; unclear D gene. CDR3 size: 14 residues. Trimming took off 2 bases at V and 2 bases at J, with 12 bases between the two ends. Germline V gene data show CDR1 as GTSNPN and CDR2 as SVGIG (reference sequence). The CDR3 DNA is TGTGCCTGGAGTCGAGGAGTGTTACAAGAGACCCAGTACTTC. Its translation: CAWSRGVLQETQYF.

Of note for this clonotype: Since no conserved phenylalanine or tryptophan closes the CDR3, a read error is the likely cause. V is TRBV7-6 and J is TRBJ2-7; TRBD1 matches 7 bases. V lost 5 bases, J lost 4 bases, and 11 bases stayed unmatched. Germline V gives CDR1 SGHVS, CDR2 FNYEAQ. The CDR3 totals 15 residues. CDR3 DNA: TGTGCCAGCAGCCATCCCGGGACAGAGATTTACGAGCAGTACCTC. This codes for CASSHPGTEIYEQYL.

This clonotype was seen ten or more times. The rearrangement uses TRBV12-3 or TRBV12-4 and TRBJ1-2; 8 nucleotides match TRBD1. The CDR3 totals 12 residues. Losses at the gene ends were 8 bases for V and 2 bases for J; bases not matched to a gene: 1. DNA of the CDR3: TGTGCCAGCCGACAGGGGAACTATGGCTACACCTTC. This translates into CASRQGNYGYTF.

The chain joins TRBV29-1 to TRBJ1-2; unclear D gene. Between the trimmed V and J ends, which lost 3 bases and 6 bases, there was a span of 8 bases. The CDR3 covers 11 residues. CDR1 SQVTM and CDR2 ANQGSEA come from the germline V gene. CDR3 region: CSVDGGDGYTF. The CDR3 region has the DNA TGCAGCGTTGACGGCGGGGATGGCTACACCTTC.

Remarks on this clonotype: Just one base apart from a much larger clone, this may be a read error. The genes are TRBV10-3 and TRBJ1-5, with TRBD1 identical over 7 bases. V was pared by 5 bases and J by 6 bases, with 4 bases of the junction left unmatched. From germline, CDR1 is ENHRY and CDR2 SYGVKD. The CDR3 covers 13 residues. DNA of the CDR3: TGTGCCATCAGTTACCGACAGGGTCAGCCCCAGCATTTT. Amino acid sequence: CAISYRQGQPQHF.

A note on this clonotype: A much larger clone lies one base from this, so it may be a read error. This chain's CDR3 is CASSPSGGAQETQYF. The CDR3 DNA follows: TGTGCCAGCAGCCCTAGCGGGGGGGCCCAAGAGACCCAGTACTTC. The chain has TRBV25-1 and TRBJ2-5; TRBD2 matches at 12 bases. Germline V gene data show CDR1 as MGHDK and CDR2 as SYGVNS. J lost 1 base, V lost 6 bases, and 3 bases had no gene match. The CDR3 runs 15 residues.

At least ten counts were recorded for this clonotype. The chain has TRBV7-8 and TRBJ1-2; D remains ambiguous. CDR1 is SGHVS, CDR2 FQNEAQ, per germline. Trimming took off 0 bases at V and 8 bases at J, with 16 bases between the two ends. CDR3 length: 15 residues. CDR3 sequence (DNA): TGTGCCAGCAGCTTAGCTTCGGCGGGCTTGGAAGGCTACACCTTC. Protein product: CASSLASAGLEGYTF.

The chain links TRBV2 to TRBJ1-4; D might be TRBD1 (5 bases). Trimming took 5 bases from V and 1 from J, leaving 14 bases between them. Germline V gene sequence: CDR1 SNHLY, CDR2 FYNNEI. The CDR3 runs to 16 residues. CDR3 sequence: CASSRDLGLTNEKLFF. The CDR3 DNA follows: TGTGCCAGCAGTCGGGACTTGGGATTAACTAATGAAAAACTGTTTTTT.